The 8 T cell receptor beta chains reported below all come from one sample, sequenced in a study of blood T cell repertoires in COVID-19. Measured with immunoSEQ multiplex PCR; TCRdb has only the in-frame clones, and not every one. This repertoire shows some 200,000 clones, 65% to 85% found once; its top ten account for around 7.4%. Input material: PBMCs or T cells enriched from blood (not recorded which). These receptors came from a woman aged 40 to 50 with acute COVID-19.

The CDR3 nucleotides read TGTGCCAGCAGCTTGTTGGAGATTCGGGAGACCCAGTACTTC. It is translated as CASSLLEIRETQYF. The gene calls are TRBV5-6 and TRBJ2-5; D gene ambiguous. Germline values: CDR1 SGHDT, CDR2 YYEEEE. There are 14 residues in the CDR3. V was clipped by 1 base and J by 5 bases, with 12 bases between them. Variable domain in full (rest from reference TRBV5-6 and TRBJ2-5): DAGVTQSPTHLIKTRGQQVTLRCSPKSGHDTVSWYQQALGQGPQFIFQYYEEEERQRGNFPDRFSGHQFPNYSSELNVNALLLGDSALYLCASSLLEIRETQYFGPGTRLLVL.

The V gene is TRBV9, the J gene TRBJ2-1; unclear D gene. There are 15 residues in the CDR3. Germline V gene data show CDR1 as SGDLS and CDR2 as YYNGEE. Trimming cost V 0 bases and J 3 bases, with 10 bases left between them. In DNA, the CDR3 is TGTGCCAGCAGCGTAGCTGAAGTGCGCTACAATGAGCAGTTCTTC. It yields the protein CASSVAEVRYNEQFF.

J is TRBJ1-5 and V is TRBV6-5, with TRBD1 matching 9 bases. Germline V gives CDR1 MNHEY, CDR2 SVGAGI. The CDR3 sequence is 14 residues long. V gave up 10 bases and J gave up 2 bases; unmatched junction bases: 6. The CDR3 DNA sequence: TGTGCCACCGAACAGGGGGCAGGCAATCAGCCCCAGCATTTT. Translation gives CATEQGAGNQPQHF.

The chain joins TRBV6-5 to TRBJ2-7; possibly TRBD1 for D (5 bases). This CDR3 comprises 13 residues. CDR1 and CDR2 from the germline V gene are MNHEY and SVGAGI. The V gene lost 7 bases and the J gene lost 6 bases, with 16 bases spanning the gap. The chain's CDR3 is CASKSSRESEQYF. In DNA form, the CDR3 reads TGTGCCAGCAAATCCAGCAGGGAATCCGAGCAGTACTTC.

This chain uses TRBV30 with TRBJ1-1; D remains unclear. The V end was cut by 3 bases, the J end by 8 bases, with 13 bases between. The CDR3 runs to 12 residues. Germline V gene data show CDR1 as GTSNPN and CDR2 as SVGIG (reference sequence). This CDR3 reads CAWRPFTREAFF. The CDR3 coding sequence is TGTGCCTGGAGACCTTTCACCCGGGAAGCTTTCTTT.

The chain carries TRBV11-2 and TRBJ1-5; 8 positions match TRBD1. The CDR3 has 19 residues. In germline, CDR1 is SGHAT, CDR2 FQNNGV. Trimming cost V 5 bases and J 3 bases; bases outside gene matches: 18. This chain's CDR3 is CASSLSPGQDPIFNQPQHF. The DNA for the CDR3 is TGTGCCAGCAGCCTTTCTCCGGGACAGGACCCGATTTTCAATCAGCCCCAGCATTTT. The variable domain in full, completed from reference TRBV11-2 and TRBJ1-5, reads EAGVAQSPRYKIIEKRQSVAFWCNPISGHATLYWYQQILGQGPKLLIQFQNNGVVDDSQLPKDRFSAERLKGVDSTLKIQPAKLEDSAVYLCASSLSPGQDPIFNQPQHFGDGTRLSIL.

V gene TRBV6-1 combines with J gene TRBJ2-7, with 13 bases fitting TRBD2. From germline, CDR1 is MNHNS and CDR2 SASEGT. The CDR3 is 18 residues long. The ends lost 3 bases at V and 4 bases at J; junction bases unmatched: 12. CDR3 nucleotide sequence: TGTGCCAGCAGTGACCCTCGGACTAGCGGGAGAGACTTGTACGAGCAGTACTTC. It encodes CASSDPRTSGRDLYEQYF.

This clone was counted once. V is TRBV30 and J is TRBJ2-4, with D tentatively TRBD1 (5 bases). Germline loops: CDR1 GTSNPN, CDR2 SVGIG (reference sequence). V was pared by 0 bases and J by 2 bases, with 11 bases between. This CDR3 has 15 amino acids. Written as DNA, the CDR3 is TGTGCCTGGAGTGTAATAGGGGTCCCCAAAAACATTCAGTACTTC. As protein: CAWSVIGVPKNIQYF.